This T cell receptor beta chain was sequenced during a study of OX40 agonist ivuxolimab in advanced cancers. Study summary: Partial responses occurred in Three dose-escalation patients, one with hepatocellular carcinoma and two with cutaneous melanoma. Study-wide results and limits: Within 6 weeks, CD4+ and CD8+ blood T cells expanded clonally at 0.1 to 3.0 mg/kg. On average, CD8+ T cells had more expanded clones than CD4+.

A note on this clone: Its antigen is unknown.

TCRdb's table, derived via immunoSEQ multiplex PCR, lists solely in-frame clones and lacks some. The profile shows about 81,000 clones, around four fifths of them singletons. V shed 1 base and J 4 bases; nucleotides not matched to a gene: 7. Germline CDR1 and CDR2: SGHTA and FQGTGA. This CDR3 contains 16 residues. The sample consisted of CD4+ or CD8+ T cells sorted from blood, taken in a trial of the OX40 agonist ivuxolimab. The gene calls are TRBV7-3 and TRBJ2-1, with 7 bases that match TRBD2. The receptor was isolated from an adult with an advanced solid tumor such as melanoma, head and neck, liver or kidney cancer. CDR3 residues: CASSLNPGGTYNEQFF. The CDR3 region has the DNA TGTGCCAGCAGCTTAAATCCGGGAGGCACTTACAATGAGCAGTTCTTC.